This T cell receptor beta chain was observed in a study of cytomegalovirus exposure and HLA in healthy donors. The primer mix had 60 Vbeta and 13 Jbeta primers. The table came from immunoSEQ multiplex PCR; TCRdb's copy has only in-frame clones and leaves some out. The data hold some 110,000 clones, with around a tenth observed a single time. In its sample, this clone was seen a few times. V was clipped by 5 bases and J by 6 bases, with 20 bases between them. The CDR3 is 15 amino acids. CDR1 and CDR2 (germline): MDHEN, SYDVKM. This TCR derives from a man in his forties or fifties in good health and CMV-seropositive. Material: PBMCs. The V gene is TRBV28, the J gene TRBJ2-7, with TRBD2 as a possible D gene (9 bases). CDR3 in amino acids: CASSAQGAGGGEQYF. The CDR3 DNA reads TGTGCCAGCAGTGCCCAGGGGGCGGGAGGGGGCGAGCAGTACTTC.